This TCR beta chain was observed in a study of T-cell reconstitution after alpha-beta-depleted transplantation in children (dated by TCRdb to about 2016). For the study in its entirety: Using TCR repertoire profiling, the study quantitatively followed how T-cell immune reconstitution unfolded in children after TCRalphabeta/CD19-depleted allogeneic hematopoietic cell transplantation.

For this chain, trimming is 4 bases at the V end and 2 bases at the J end, and the number of junction bases without a gene match is 7. The germline V gene yields SQVTM for CDR1 and ANQGSEA for CDR2. The CDR3 runs 15 residues from the cysteine to the phenylalanine. Only the CDR3 DNA is retained, 45 bases long and in frame from the first base. The intended sense of this specimen's treatment or condition label: allogeneic hematopoietic cell transplantation with graft depleted of TCRalphabeta T cells and CD19 B cells. The transplant recipients were children given TCRalphabeta/CD19-depleted allogeneic hematopoietic cell grafts. A remark on this clonotype: Its antigen is still unknown. No base quality information exists; no much larger clone differs at one position.

The paper's findings and limits, for the study overall: The frequencies of hyperexpanded clones fell over the following months, and after one year, T-cell counts and TCRbeta diversity were mostly attributed to newly produced T cells. The apparently early recovery of alphabetaT-cell counts about two months after transplant reportedly depended on only several hundred rapidly expanded clones that came from non-depleted graft cells. The high TCRbeta diversity at day 60 in some patients was ascribed to recipient T cells and intrathymic progenitors that had survived conditioning.

The library was produced with PCR. The instrument given in TCRdb is Illumina HiSeq 2500. To normalize quantification of the TCRbeta repertoire, the TCR libraries were built with molecular barcoding that relied on unique molecular identifiers. TCRdb's own reprocessing of the public reads used fastp at Q25 and MiXCR and kept productive beta chains. Each entry is one CDR3 protein sequence, shown with its most common DNA and genes. Recorded for this sample are 200,000 to 300,000 distinct CDR3 sequences; over 20% of them occurred a single time. The ten largest account for about 2.6% of the sample. The TCR sequence derives from a girl aged 2-10 years with Fanconi anemia, due to receive a stem cell transplant. The chain links TRBV29-1 with TRBJ2-5, with TRBD1 matching 10 junction bases. Specimen: PBMCs, collected before TCRalphabeta/CD19-depleted stem cell transplant. The CDR3 here reads CSVGRGTGVQETQYF. The DNA sequence follows: TGCAGCGTTGGCCGCGGGACAGGGGTACAAGAGACCCAGTACTTC.